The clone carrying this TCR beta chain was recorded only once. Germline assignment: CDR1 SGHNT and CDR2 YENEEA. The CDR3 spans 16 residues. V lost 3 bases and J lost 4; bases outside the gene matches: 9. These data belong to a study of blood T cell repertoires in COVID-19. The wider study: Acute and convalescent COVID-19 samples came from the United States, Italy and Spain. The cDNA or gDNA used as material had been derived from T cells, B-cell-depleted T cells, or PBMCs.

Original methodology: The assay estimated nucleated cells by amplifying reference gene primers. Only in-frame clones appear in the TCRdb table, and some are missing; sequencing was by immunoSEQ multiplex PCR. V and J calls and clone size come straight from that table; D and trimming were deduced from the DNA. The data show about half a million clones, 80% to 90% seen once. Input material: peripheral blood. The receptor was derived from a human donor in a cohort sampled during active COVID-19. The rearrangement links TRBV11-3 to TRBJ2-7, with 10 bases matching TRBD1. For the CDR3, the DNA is TGTGCCAGCAGCTTGGGGCCCGGGACAGGGGTTTACGAGCAGTACTTC. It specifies CASSLGPGTGVYEQYF.